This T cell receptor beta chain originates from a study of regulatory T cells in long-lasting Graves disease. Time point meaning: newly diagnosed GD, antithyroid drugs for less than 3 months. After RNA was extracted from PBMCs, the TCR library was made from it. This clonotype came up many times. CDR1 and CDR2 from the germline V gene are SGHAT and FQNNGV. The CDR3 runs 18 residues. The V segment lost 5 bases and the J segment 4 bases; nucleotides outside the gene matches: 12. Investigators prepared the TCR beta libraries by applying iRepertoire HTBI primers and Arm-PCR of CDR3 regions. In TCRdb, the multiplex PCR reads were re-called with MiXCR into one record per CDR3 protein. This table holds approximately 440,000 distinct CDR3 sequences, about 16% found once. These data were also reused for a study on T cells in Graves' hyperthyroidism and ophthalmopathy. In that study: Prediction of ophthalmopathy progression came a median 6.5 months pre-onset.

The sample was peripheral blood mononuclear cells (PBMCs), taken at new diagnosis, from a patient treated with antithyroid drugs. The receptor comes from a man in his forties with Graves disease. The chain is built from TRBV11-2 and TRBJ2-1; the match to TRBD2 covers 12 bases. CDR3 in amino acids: CASSLRLMTSGSYNEQFF. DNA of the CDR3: TGTGCCAGCAGCCTCCGACTGATGACTAGCGGGAGTTACAATGAGCAGTTCTTC.